The 12 T cell receptor beta chains listed next were all sequenced from one sample in a study of cytomegalovirus exposure and HLA in healthy donors. Amplification used 60 Vbeta primers and 13 Jbeta primers. The protocol was immunoSEQ multiplex PCR, while the TCRdb copy is restricted to in-frame clones and leaves out a portion. The top ten clones hold roughly 1.3% of a sample with approximately 200,000 clones, approximately 80% of them seen once. The source material was PBMCs. The receptors derive from a girl aged 5-17 years in good health and CMV-seronegative.

This clone was observed a few times. V is TRBV4-3 and J is TRBJ1-1; tentative D call: TRBD1 (5 bases). Trimming removed 6 bases at V and 5 bases at J, with 10 bases between. The CDR3 runs 12 residues. The germline V gene has CDR1 LGHNA and CDR2 YSLEER. The DNA of the CDR3 is TGCGCCAGCAGTCACGGGGGGACTGAAGCTTTCTTT. Encoded protein: CASSHGGTEAFF.

This sequence joins TRBV27 and TRBJ2-3; D is uncertain. Germline-derived CDR1 and CDR2 are MNHEY and SMNVEV (reference sequence). The CDR3 is 13 amino acids. V shed 8 bases and J shed 2 bases, with 11 bases lying between them. CDR3 nucleotide sequence: TGTGCCAGCCAAGAGCTAACCACAGATACGCAGTATTTT. It encodes CASQELTTDTQYF.

In the case of this clone: The sample holds other DNA sequences that translate to the same CDR3. This sequence joins TRBV6-4 and TRBJ2-3, with a weak D call TRBD2 (5 bases). The CDR3 covers 15 residues. Germline V gene lookup returns CDR1 MRHNA and CDR2 SNTAGT. The V gene lost 0 bases and the J gene lost 0 bases, with 7 bases spanning the gap. CDR3: CASSDSGGSTDTQYF. Here the CDR3 DNA reads TGTGCCAGCAGTGACTCAGGCGGGAGCACAGATACGCAGTATTTT.

V is TRBV5-6 and J is TRBJ1-2, with D perhaps TRBD1 (5 bases). This CDR3 comprises 15 residues. Germline-derived CDR1 and CDR2 are SGHDT and YYEEEE. V dropped 6 bases and J dropped 7 bases, with 22 bases sitting between them. CDR3 region: CASKGSRGLLGGYTF. The CDR3 DNA reads TGTGCCAGCAAGGGGAGTAGGGGACTTCTAGGTGGCTACACCTTC.

The V gene is TRBV28, the J gene TRBJ2-4; possible D gene TRBD2, 6 bases. This CDR3 region has 15 residues. V was clipped by 7 bases and J by 0 bases, with 13 bases between them. The V gene's germline CDR1 is MDHEN and CDR2 SYDVKM. CDR3 loop: CASTRAGLAKNIQYF. The CDR3 DNA sequence: TGTGCCAGCACTAGGGCGGGATTAGCCAAAAACATTCAGTACTTC. The whole variable domain, remainder taken from reference TRBV28 and TRBJ2-4, is DVKVTQSSRYLVKRTGEKVFLECVQDMDHENMFWYRQDPGLGLRLIYFSYDVKMKEKGDIPEGYSVSREKKERFSLILESASTNQTSMYLCASTRAGLAKNIQYFGAGTRLSVL.

This chain links TRBV10-1 with TRBJ2-1, with TRBD2 identical over 16 bases. CDR1 and CDR2 (germline): WNHNN, SYGVQD (reference sequence). This CDR3 spans 18 amino acids. With V trimmed by 5 bases and J by 9 bases, 13 bases remained unmatched. The CDR3: CASSNPPGLAGGPCEQFF. The CDR3 DNA sequence: TGCGCCAGCAGTAACCCCCCGGGACTAGCGGGGGGGCCTTGTGAGCAGTTCTTC.

The chain couples TRBV7-2 to TRBJ1-2; D is ambiguous. Germline assignment: CDR1 SGHTA and CDR2 FQGNSA. The V end was cut by 4 bases, the J end by 4 bases, with 10 bases between. The CDR3 has 13 residues. CDR3 in DNA: TGTGCCAGCAGCTCCCCCAGAGGCTATGGCTACACCTTC. The encoded protein is CASSSPRGYGYTF.

This chain connects TRBV29-1 to TRBJ2-7, with D perhaps TRBD2 (5 bases). Germline V CDR1 and CDR2: SQVTM, ANQGSEA. The CDR3 runs 13 residues. V dropped 4 bases and J dropped 4 bases, with 14 bases sitting between them. Here the CDR3 DNA reads TGCAGCGTTGTTGCTCGGGATCGGTACGAGCAGTACTTC. Translation: CSVVARDRYEQYF.

The chain couples TRBV7-6 to TRBJ1-3; no reliable D call. V lost 5 bases and J 4 bases, leaving 12 bases between the germline ends. The CDR3 covers 14 residues. Looked up from germline, CDR1 is SGHVS and CDR2 is FNYEAQ. The CDR3 region is CASSPGGWGNTIYF. The CDR3 DNA sequence: TGTGCCAGCAGCCCCGGAGGGTGGGGAAACACCATATATTTT.

This chain links TRBV30 with TRBJ2-3; possible D gene TRBD2, 6 bases. The V gene lost 2 bases and the J gene lost 6 bases, with 15 bases spanning the gap. The CDR3 runs 14 residues. CDR1 GTSNPN and CDR2 SVGIG come from the germline V gene (reference sequence). CDR3 sequence (DNA): TGTGCCTGGAGTTTGCAGTCCCGGGGGGATACGCAGTATTTT. It yields the protein CAWSLQSRGDTQYF. Full variable domain (remainder filled in from reference TRBV30 and TRBJ2-3): SQTIHQWPATLVQPVGSPLSLECTVEGTSNPNLYWYRQAAGRGLQLLFYSVGIGQISSEVPQNLSASRPQDRQFILSSKKLLLSDSGFYLCAWSLQSRGDTQYFGPGTRLTVL.

The chain joins TRBV28 to TRBJ1-1; TRBD1 might be the D (5 bases). From germline, CDR1 is MDHEN and CDR2 SYDVKM. V lost 4 bases, J lost 8 bases, and 11 bases lay in between. CDR3 size: 12 residues. CDR3 nucleotides: TGTGCCAGCAGTTCAGGCGGGGCCGAAGCTTTCTTT. Its translation: CASSSGGAEAFF.

This chain connects TRBV7-2 to TRBJ2-5; 9 bases are a match to TRBD2. Germline V CDR1 and CDR2: SGHTA, FQGNSA. The CDR3 has 14 amino acids. V lost 3 bases and J lost 4; bases outside the gene matches: 3. Here the CDR3 reads CASSFAGGRETQYF. The CDR3 nucleotides read TGTGCCAGCAGCTTCGCGGGGGGGCGAGAGACCCAGTACTTC. Combining the CDR3 with reference TRBV7-2 and TRBJ2-5 gives the whole variable domain GAGVSQSPSNKVTEKGKDVELRCDPISGHTALYWYRQSLGQGLEFLIYFQGNSAPDKSGLPSDRFSAERTGGSVSTLTIQRTQQEDSAVYLCASSFAGGRETQYFGPGTRLLVL.